This T cell receptor (beta chain) originates from a study of human T cells and chemical hapten exposure. Turning to the study itself: Patients received weekly diphenylcyclopropenone doses to the scalp throughout the approximately 24-week study. A patient group, mainly female, showed alopecia areata, totalis or universalis.

Time point defined: patch test 3, about 24 weeks after DPC sensitization. The treatment is: therapeutic diphenylcyclopropenone sensitization with weekly scalp DPC. Notes on the study in general: Patch test score rose with PT1 expanded TCR count, significant at thresholds 8, 16 and 32, not 4. Expanded TCRs produced significantly more large CDR3 similarity clusters than controls did.

TCRdb reprocessed the RACE reads via MiXCR and lists one record per CDR3 protein. Here the sample spans 100,000 or so distinct CDR3 sequences, less than 35% being singletons. In this sample, this clonotype turned up many times. Its cognate antigen is unknown. The germline V gene encodes CDR1 SNHLY and CDR2 FYNNEI. V was clipped by 5 bases and J by 3 bases, with 3 bases between them. CDR3 length: 11 amino acids. The rearrangement joins TRBV2 to TRBJ2-3, with D unclear. Sequencing was performed on whole blood, taken in connection with sensitization to the hapten diphenylcyclopropenone (DPC). The sequence came from a man between 35 and 55 years old with alopecia areata. Some clones in this sample may be carry-over from other donors' samples. The CDR3 coding sequence is TGTGCCAGCAGTCAAACAGATACGCAGTATTTT. Translation: CASSQTDTQYF.